The rows below give T cell receptor beta chains drawn from one sample of a study of CD8 T cells in Susac syndrome. One entry per CDR3 protein results from TCRdb running MiXCR on the immunoSEQ multiplex PCR reads. The data show 200,000 or so distinct CDR3 sequences, more than 85% seen once. What was sequenced was CD8+ T cells from PBMCs. The source is a human donor with multiple sclerosis. Each CDR3 is given with its conserved first and last residue. The D gene is left open where the match is weak. A row's size may be missing; if present it is once, few, many or a size class.

j_gene,abundance,v_gene,d_gene,CDR3aa,CDR3nt
TRBJ2-1,once,TRBV10-3,TRBD2,CATRAPDSGRAYNEQFF,TGTGCCACCCGAGCCCCCGATAGCGGGAGGGCCTACAATGAGCAGTTCTTC
TRBJ2-1,-,TRBV5-6,TRBD2,CASSPGTSGAYNEQFF,TGTGCCAGCAGTCCCGGGACTAGCGGAGCCTACAATGAGCAGTTCTTC
TRBJ1-5,-,TRBV19,-,CASSIQAGNLDQPQHF,TGTGCCAGTAGTATACAGGCCGGGAACCTTGATCAGCCCCAGCATTTT
TRBJ2-3,-,TRBV3-1,-,CASGEATQYF,TGTGCCAGCGGGGAGGCAACGCAGTATTTT
TRBJ2-3,-,TRBV4-2,TRBD2,CASKGREGPHDTQYF,TGTGCCAGCAAGGGACGGGAGGGCCCTCACGATACGCAGTATTTT
TRBJ2-5,-,TRBV27,-,CASSFWGTETQYF,TGTGCCAGCAGTTTCTGGGGGACAGAGACCCAGTACTTC
TRBJ2-7,-,TRBV9,-,CASSSGLGGEQYF,TGTGCCAGCAGCTCGGGACTTGGCGGCGAGCAGTACTTC
TRBJ1-6,-,TRBV2,TRBD1,CASTGTGGSPLHF,TGTGCCAGCACCGGGACAGGGGGCTCACCCCTCCACTTT
TRBJ1-2,-,TRBV6-1,TRBD1,CASPRSSGQGRFKYVYTF,TGTGCCAGTCCCAGGTCGTCGGGACAGGGAAGGTTTAAATACGTCTACACCTTC
TRBJ2-7,-,TRBV7-8,-,CASSIGFSYEQYF,TGTGCCAGCAGCATTGGGTTCTCCTACGAGCAGTACTTC
TRBJ1-3,-,TRBV2,-,CASSERVRGRDTIYF,TGTGCCAGCAGTGAAAGAGTCAGGGGAAGGGACACCATATATTTT
TRBJ1-2,-,TRBV7-9,-,CASRSARHADGYTF,TGTGCCAGCAGGAGCGCACGGCACGCGGATGGCTACACCTTC
TRBJ2-2,-,TRBV9,TRBD1,CASSVRRTGTNTGELFF,TGTGCCAGCAGCGTCCGACGGACAGGGACGAACACCGGGGAGCTGTTTTTT
TRBJ1-5,-,TRBV7-9,-,CASSPVGNSNQPQLF,TGTGCCAGCAGCCCGGTGGGGAATAGCAATCAGCCCCAGCTTTTT
TRBJ2-1,-,TRBV7-9,TRBD2,CASSSTSGRDNEQFF,TGTGCCAGCAGCTCGACTAGCGGGAGGGACAATGAGCAGTTCTTC
TRBJ2-1,-,TRBV19,TRBD2,CASSIGSGSSYNEQFF,TGTGCCAGTAGTATTGGTAGCGGGAGCTCCTACAATGAGCAGTTCTTC
TRBJ2-7,-,TRBV10-2,-,CASSEAQPYEQYF,TGCGCCAGCAGTGAGGCTCAGCCCTACGAGCAGTACTTC
TRBJ2-5,-,TRBV6-1,-,CASSLAEGGETRETQYF,TGTGCCAGCAGCTTGGCCGAGGGGGGGGAAACTAGGGAGACCCAGTACTTC
TRBJ2-7,-,TRBV20-1,TRBD1,CSAEFLTGTGHYEQYF,TGCAGTGCCGAATTTCTAACCGGGACAGGGCACTACGAGCAGTACTTC
TRBJ1-1,-,TRBV14,TRBD1,CASSQVGQANTEAFF,TGTGCCAGCAGCCAGGTAGGACAGGCGAACACTGAAGCTTTCTTT
TRBJ1-2,-,TRBV9,-,CAGSPSPLANYGYTF,TGTGCCGGATCCCCTTCGCCTCTAGCTAACTATGGCTACACCTTC
TRBJ1-2,-,TRBV4-2,TRBD1,CASSQGTGDGGYTF,TGTGCCAGCAGCCAAGGGACAGGCGATGGGGGCTACACCTTC
TRBJ2-3,-,TRBV5-6,-,CASSHSGLTDTQYF,TGTGCCAGCAGCCATTCGGGACTCACAGATACGCAGTATTTT
TRBJ1-1,-,TRBV19,-,CASYGGRGEAFF,TGTGCCAGTTACGGCGGGAGAGGGGAGGCTTTCTTT
TRBJ2-3,-,TRBV29-1,-,CSVEGVAADTQYF,TGCAGCGTTGAGGGGGTAGCCGCAGATACGCAGTATTTT
TRBJ2-5,-,TRBV27,-,CASSRNRDSQKETQYF,TGTGCCAGCAGTCGGAACCGGGACTCACAAAAAGAGACCCAGTACTTC
TRBJ1-1,-,TRBV5-1,-,CASSFSWTGGTEAFF,TGCGCCAGCAGCTTTTCCTGGACTGGAGGCACTGAAGCTTTCTTT
TRBJ1-1,-,TRBV29-1,-,CSASDGVNTEAFF,TGCAGCGCCTCCGACGGGGTGAACACTGAAGCTTTCTTT
TRBJ2-3,-,TRBV30,-,CAWSEGRGTQYF,TGTGCCTGGAGTGAAGGGCGGGGTACGCAGTATTTT
TRBJ2-7,-,TRBV19,-,CASSIGGGIGQYF,TGTGCCAGTAGTATAGGCGGCGGCATTGGGCAGTACTTC
TRBJ2-5,-,TRBV2,-,CASSATEQGPPGVAQYF,TGTGCCAGCAGTGCGACAGAACAAGGGCCACCTGGGGTGGCCCAGTACTTC
TRBJ2-1,-,TRBV10-3,TRBD1,CAISEPRTGPNEQFF,TGTGCCATCAGTGAGCCCCGGACAGGGCCTAATGAGCAGTTCTTC
TRBJ1-5,-,TRBV6-1,-,CASGDGQPQHF,TGTGCCAGCGGAGACGGTCAGCCCCAGCATTTT
TRBJ1-1,-,TRBV6-2/TRBV6-3,TRBD1,CASRIQGHNTEAFF,TGTGCCAGCAGAATACAGGGGCATAACACTGAAGCTTTCTTT
TRBJ2-7,-,TRBV5-1,-,CASSLSSPGEQYF,TGCGCCAGCAGCTTGAGCTCCCCGGGCGAGCAGTACTTC
TRBJ2-7,-,TRBV3-1,-,CASSQYRDSSYEQYF,TGTGCCAGCAGCCAATACCGGGACTCTTCCTACGAGCAGTACTTC